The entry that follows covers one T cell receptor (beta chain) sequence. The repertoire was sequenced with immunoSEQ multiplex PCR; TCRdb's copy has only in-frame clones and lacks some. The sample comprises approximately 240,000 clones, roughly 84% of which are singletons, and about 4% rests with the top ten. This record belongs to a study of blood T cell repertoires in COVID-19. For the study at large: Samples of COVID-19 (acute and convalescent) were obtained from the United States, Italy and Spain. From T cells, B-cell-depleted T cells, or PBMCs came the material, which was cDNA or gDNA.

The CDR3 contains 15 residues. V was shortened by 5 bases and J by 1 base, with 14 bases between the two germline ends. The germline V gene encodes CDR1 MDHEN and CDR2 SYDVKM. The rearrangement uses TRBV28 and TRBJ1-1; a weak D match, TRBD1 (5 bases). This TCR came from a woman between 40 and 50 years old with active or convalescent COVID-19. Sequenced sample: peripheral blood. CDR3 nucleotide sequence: TGTGCCAGCAGTCTCCACCACGGGGGGAACACTGAAGCTTTCTTT. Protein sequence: CASSLHHGGNTEAFF. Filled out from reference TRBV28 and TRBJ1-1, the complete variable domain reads DVKVTQSSRYLVKRTGEKVFLECVQDMDHENMFWYRQDPGLGLRLIYFSYDVKMKEKGDIPEGYSVSREKKERFSLILESASTNQTSMYLCASSLHHGGNTEAFFGQGTRLTVV.